The rows below give T cell receptor beta chains drawn from one sample of a study of CD8+ T cells in alopecia areata. Some clones are missing from TCRdb's copy, which holds only in-frame ones; the method was immunoSEQ multiplex PCR. The sample shows roughly 130,000 clones, 45% to 60% of them seen only once. The sequences come from CD4+ T cells sorted from blood, collected at week 0. These receptors originate from a human donor with alopecia areata. Both conserved end residues are part of each CDR3. D genes are given only for firm matches. Clone size is not always given. Where it is, it says once, few, many or a class for expanded clones.

TRBV14	-	TRBD2	TRBJ2-1	15	TGTGCCAGCAGCCTTTTGAGCGGGAGGAGCGATGAGCAGTTCTTC	CASSLLSGRSDEQFF
TRBV6-6	-	-	TRBJ2-3	15	TGTGCCAGCAGTTACCCGCAAGGGGGTGGTGTTCCGCAGTATTTT	CASSYPQGGGVPQYF
TRBV5-6	-	TRBD1	TRBJ1-2	14	TGTGCCAGCAGGTTACCCGGGACAGGGGGCGGCTACACCTTC	CASRLPGTGGGYTF
TRBV5-1	-	TRBD1	TRBJ1-5	16	TGCGCCAGCAGCGCCGGGACAGGGGGCCCCAATCAGCCCCAGCATTTT	CASSAGTGGPNQPQHF
TRBV7-2	-	TRBD2	TRBJ2-4	17	TGTGCCAGCAGCTTAGAACTAGCGCCCCTAGCCAAAAACATTCAGTACTTC	CASSLELAPLAKNIQYF
TRBV10-3	-	-	TRBJ1-2	13	TGTGCCATCAGTGAACAGGGTAACTATGGCTACACCTTC	CAISEQGNYGYTF
TRBV25-1	-	TRBD1	TRBJ1-5	12	TGTGCCAGCAGCTCAGGGGGCCGGACCCAGCATTTT	CASSSGGRTQHF
TRBV5-4	-	TRBD1	TRBJ2-4	15	TGTGCCAGCAGCTTTTCGGACAGGCGGCCGGTCATTCAGTACTTC	CASSFSDRRPVIQYF
TRBV11-2	-	-	TRBJ2-3	12	TGTGCCAGCAGCTCGGGCACAGATACGCAGTATTTT	CASSSGTDTQYF
TRBV4-1	-	TRBD2	TRBJ2-7	19	TGCGCCAGCAGCCATCCCGGACTAGCGGGGGGGCCTAGTGTCTACGAGCAGTACTTC	CASSHPGLAGGPSVYEQYF
TRBV7-2	-	TRBD2	TRBJ2-7	15	TGTGCCAGCAGCTTACGGACTAGCGGAACCTACGAGCAGTACTTC	CASSLRTSGTYEQYF
TRBV2	-	TRBD2	TRBJ2-7	18	TGTGCCAGCAGTGCCCACAGGACTAGCGGGAGGTCCCCCTACGAGCAGTACTTC	CASSAHRTSGRSPYEQYF
TRBV7-8	-	-	TRBJ2-7	13	TGTGCCAGCAGCGCAAATCGGGGTGCCGAGCAGTACTTC	CASSANRGAEQYF
TRBV5-4	-	-	TRBJ1-1	14	TGTGCCAGCAGCTCTGTGGTCAAGGACACTGAAGCTTTCTTT	CASSSVVKDTEAFF
TRBV28	-	TRBD1	TRBJ1-1	16	TGTGCCAGCAGTTTACTCGGGGGACAGGGGTACACTGAAGCTTTCTTT	CASSLLGGQGYTEAFF
TRBV5-1	-	-	TRBJ2-2	16	TGCGCCAGCAGCCCGGACGTGGGTACGCACACCGGGGAGCTGTTTTTT	CASSPDVGTHTGELFF
TRBV5-1	-	-	TRBJ2-1	15	TGCGCCAGCAGCATCCATACCAGAGGCGTCGATGAGCAGTTCTTC	CASSIHTRGVDEQFF
TRBV4-3	-	-	TRBJ1-2	17	TGCGCCAGCAGCCAAGAAGGTTTCGGCCTAGCTAACTATGGCTACACCTTC	CASSQEGFGLANYGYTF
TRBV4-2	-	-	TRBJ2-5	17	TGTGCCAGCAGCCAAGATCGCGGTGGGGTTTACCAAGAGACCCAGTACTTC	CASSQDRGGVYQETQYF
TRBV5-1	few	-	TRBJ2-7	16	TGCGCCAGCAGCTTGGGTGCTCTGGACGGGTCCTACGAGCAGTACTTC	CASSLGALDGSYEQYF
TRBV4-3	few	-	TRBJ2-7	13	TGCGCCAGCAGCCAAGATTTGGGGTACGAGCAGTACTTC	CASSQDLGYEQYF
TRBV7-2	few	-	TRBJ2-7	14	TGTGCCAGCAGCTTAGGGGGGGCGTCGGGCGAGCAGTACTTC	CASSLGGASGEQYF
TRBV10-3	few	-	TRBJ1-1	11	TGTGCCATCAGGGAGGACACTGAAGCTTTCTTT	CAIREDTEAFF
TRBV16	-	-	TRBJ1-1	14	TGTGCCAGCAGCCAAGTGTCTGCGAACACTGAAGCTTTCTTT	CASSQVSANTEAFF
TRBV27	few	TRBD1	TRBJ2-3	18	TGTGCCAGCACCCTATGGGGACAGGGGGCGACTAGGACAGATACGCAGTATTTT	CASTLWGQGATRTDTQYF
TRBV27	-	-	TRBJ2-7	14	TGTGCCAGCAGCCTTACCCGCCAGCCCTACGAGCAGTACTTC	CASSLTRQPYEQYF
TRBV25-1	-	-	TRBJ2-7	15	TGTGCCAGCAGTCCCTTAGGGGCAGGGAATCCCGAGCAGTACTTC	CASSPLGAGNPEQYF
TRBV5-1	-	TRBD2	TRBJ2-5	15	TGCGCCAGCAGAGGCCAGCGGGGGGAACAAGAGACCCAGTACTTC	CASRGQRGEQETQYF
TRBV5-1	few	-	TRBJ2-3	14	TGCGCCAGCAGCTTGGTAGGCTACACAGATACGCAGTATTTT	CASSLVGYTDTQYF
TRBV25-1	-	-	TRBJ2-5	13	TGTGCCAGCAGTGAGGGGACTCAAGAGACCCAGTACTTC	CASSEGTQETQYF
TRBV7-2	-	-	TRBJ2-2	15	TGTGCCAGCAGCTTTATGGACGGACCAACCGGGGAGCTGTTTTTT	CASSFMDGPTGELFF
TRBV6-1	-	-	TRBJ2-5	12	TGTGCCAGCAGTTGGGAGAGAGAGACCCAGTACTTC	CASSWERETQYF
TRBV6-6	few	-	TRBJ1-2	15	TGTGCCAGCAGTTACCCCGCAGGGAATAACTATGGCTACACCTTC	CASSYPAGNNYGYTF
TRBV7-9	-	-	TRBJ2-1	14	TGTGCCAGCAGGGTTTCGGCTGGGGCCAATGAGCAGTTCTTC	CASRVSAGANEQFF
TRBV7-2	-	TRBD1	TRBJ2-2	15	TGTGCCAGCAGCTTTCTGGGGACAGGGGCCGGGGAGCTGTTTTTT	CASSFLGTGAGELFF
TRBV5-1	-	TRBD2	TRBJ2-7	18	TGCGCCAGCAGCTCCCTCCCCAGCGGGGGGCCCTATCCCTACGAGCAGTACTTC	CASSSLPSGGPYPYEQYF
TRBV7-9	-	TRBD1	TRBJ1-1	15	TGTGCCAGCAGCCCCAGGGGACAGCGAAACACTGAAGCTTTCTTT	CASSPRGQRNTEAFF
TRBV11-2	-	-	TRBJ1-1	14	TGTGCCAGCAGGCAGGACAGCATGAACACTGAAGCTTTCTTT	CASRQDSMNTEAFF
TRBV19	-	-	TRBJ2-3	16	TGTGCCAGTAGTATCACCGTTGGGCCCGGCTCAGATACGCAGTATTTT	CASSITVGPGSDTQYF
TRBV2	-	-	TRBJ1-1	14	TGTGCCAGCTCCCCCCACGGCACGAACACTGAAGCTTTCTTT	CASSPHGTNTEAFF
TRBV2	-	-	TRBJ2-2	13	TGTGCCAGCAACGCCGGGAACACCGGGGAGCTGTTTTTT	CASNAGNTGELFF
TRBV19	-	TRBD2	TRBJ2-3	13	TGTGCCACTGGACTAGCGGGAACAGATACGCAGTATTTT	CATGLAGTDTQYF
TRBV9	-	TRBD1	TRBJ2-7	17	TGTGCCAGCAGCGTAGCCGCAACGACAGGGGGGAGCTACGAGCAGTACTTC	CASSVAATTGGSYEQYF
TRBV29-1	-	TRBD1	TRBJ2-1	13	TGCAGCGTTGAAGGGGACAGTTACAATGAGCAGTTCTTC	CSVEGDSYNEQFF
TRBV27	-	-	TRBJ2-2	15	TGTGCCAGCAGAGCGACCTTCAGGGGTACCGGGGAGCTGTTTTTT	CASRATFRGTGELFF
TRBV2	-	TRBD1	TRBJ2-7	15	TGTGCCAGCAGTGAAGGGGGACAGGGAACCTACGAGCAGTACTTC	CASSEGGQGTYEQYF
TRBV28	few	TRBD1	TRBJ2-3	14	TGTGCCAGCGCGACAGGGGGCGGCACAGATACGCAGTATTTT	CASATGGGTDTQYF
TRBV9	-	TRBD2	TRBJ2-3	19	TGTGCCAGCAGCGTAGGGAGGACTAGCGGAAACATAAGGACAGATACGCAGTATTTT	CASSVGRTSGNIRTDTQYF
TRBV7-8	-	-	TRBJ1-4	18	TGTGCCAGCAAACTTGAGCGGACGGGAGGTCGAGCTAATGAAAAACTGTTTTTT	CASKLERTGGRANEKLFF
TRBV18	few	-	TRBJ2-1	11	TGTGCCAGCTCAATAGCTAATGAGCAGTTCTTC	CASSIANEQFF
TRBV19	-	TRBD1	TRBJ1-2	12	TGTGCCAGCTCCGGACAGGTCTATGGCTACACCTTC	CASSGQVYGYTF
TRBV4-2	-	-	TRBJ2-2	14	TGTGCCAGCAGCCAAAAGATTCCCACCGGGGAGCTGTTTTTT	CASSQKIPTGELFF